The 25 T cell receptor beta chains below were found in one sample sequenced in a study of blood T cells in healthy people across ages. Combining a sample-barcoded 5' primer with a J-beta primer mix, a second PCR ran for roughly 7 to 11 cycles. TCRdb re-derived calls from the 5' RACE reads in MiXCR, one entry per CDR3 protein. The sample has about 1.5 million distinct CDR3 sequences; around 40% are singletons. The sequenced sample consisted of blood. Every receptor here comes from a woman under 30 in good health.

This clonotype has only a few counts. This chain uses TRBV20-1 with TRBJ1-2; D ambiguous. V was cut by 3 bases and J by 4 bases, with 15 bases left in between. The CDR3 sequence is 14 residues long. Per the germline V gene, CDR1 is DFQATT and CDR2 is SNEGSKA (reference sequence). In DNA, the CDR3 is TGCAGTGCTAGGGACCGATACGACATCTATGGCTACACCTTC. This encodes CSARDRYDIYGYTF.

This clonotype has a handful of counts. J is TRBJ2-5 and V is TRBV4-1; 9 positions match TRBD1. CDR3 length: 15 residues. Trimming took 6 bases from V and 11 from J; bases not matched to a gene: 16. The germline V gene has CDR1 MGHRA and CDR2 YSYEKL. CDR3 bases: TGCGCCAGCAGACCGGGACAGGGAGCCTACAATGAGCAGTACTTC. Translating gives CASRPGQGAYNEQYF.

This clonotype was counted only a few times. This chain connects TRBV6-5 to TRBJ2-5; 8 bases are a match to TRBD1. The J call could be wrong; TRBJ2-7 is a better fit for the DNA end. CDR3 length: 16 residues. CDR1 and CDR2 (germline): MNHEY, SVGAGI. The CDR3: CASSYSWAGGGYEQYF. CDR3 coding DNA: TGTGCCAGCAGTTACTCTTGGGCAGGGGGCGGCTACGAGCAGTACTTC.

The sample holds a few counts of this clonotype. The chain has TRBV7-3 and TRBJ2-3; TRBD2 matches at 12 bases. This CDR3 contains 15 residues. Unmatched junction bases numbered 5, after V lost 5 bases and J lost 5 bases. Germline loops: CDR1 SGHTA, CDR2 FQGTGA. In DNA form, the CDR3 reads TGTGCCAGCAGCAAGACTAGCGGGAGCGGAGATACGCAGTATTTT. It specifies CASSKTSGSGDTQYF. The full variable domain, in which reference TRBV7-3 and TRBJ2-3 provide the parts outside the CDR3, is GAGVSQTPSNKVTEKGKYVELRCDPISGHTALYWYRQSLGQGPEFLIYFQGTGAADDSGLPNDRFFAVRPEGSVSTLKIQRTERGDSAVYLCASSKTSGSGDTQYFGPGTRLTVL.

The chain is built from TRBV18 and TRBJ2-5; D perhaps matches TRBD1 (5 bases). There are 15 residues in the CDR3. V shed 1 base and J shed 3 bases, with 12 bases lying between them. Germline CDR1 KGHSH, CDR2 LQKENI. DNA of the CDR3: TGTGCCAGCTCACCACGCAGGAGCAGGGAAGAGACCCAGTACTTC. This encodes CASSPRRSREETQYF. Full variable domain (rest looked up from reference TRBV18 and TRBJ2-5): NAGVMQNPRHLVRRRGQEARLRCSPMKGHSHVYWYRQLPEEGLKFMVYLQKENIIDESGMPKERFSAEFPKEGPSILRIQQVVRGDSAAYFCASSPRRSREETQYFGPGTRLLVL.

The chain combines TRBV20-1 with TRBJ2-5; TRBD2 is a possible D gene (6 bases). The J call could be wrong; TRBJ2-7 is a better fit for the DNA end. The CDR3 contains 12 residues. Germline CDR1 DFQATT, CDR2 SNEGSKA (reference sequence). The CDR3 is CSASYRGTEQYF. The DNA of the CDR3 is TGCAGTGCTAGTTATCGGGGGACCGAGCAGTACTTC.

This chain joins TRBV7-2 and TRBJ1-2; tentative D call: TRBD1 (5 bases). V shed 2 bases and J shed 6 bases, with 16 bases lying between them. Germline values: CDR1 SGHTA, CDR2 FQGNSA. The length of the CDR3 is 15 residues. CDR3 DNA sequence: TGTGCCAGCAGCTTATGGTACCCGGGGGTGAATGGCTACACCTTC. It is translated as CASSLWYPGVNGYTF.

On this clonotype itself: The germline gene is not matched at one end of the junction; a read error may be the cause. V usage is TRBV5-1 and J usage is TRBJ1-1, with D perhaps TRBD1 (6 bases). Germline CDR1 is SGHRS and CDR2 is YFSETQ. The CDR3 is made up of 14 amino acids. The CDR3 protein is CASSNGQLNTEAFF. Written as DNA, the CDR3 is TGCGCCAGCAGCAACGGACAGTTGAACACGGAAGCTTTCTTT.

The chain combines TRBV25-1 with TRBJ1-1, with a possible D match to TRBD1 (5 bases). Germline loops: CDR1 MGHDK, CDR2 SYGVNS. The CDR3 contains 14 residues. The V end lost 1 base, the J end lost 3 bases, and 9 bases lay between the germline ends. The CDR3 bases are TGTGCCAGCAGTGAATTTCGGGGGGACACTGAAGCTTTCTTT. Its translation is CASSEFRGDTEAFF.

The CDR3 here is CASSQDWPPGETQYF. CDR3 sequence (DNA): TGCGCCAGCAGCCAAGATTGGCCGCCAGGGGAGACCCAGTACTTC. The chain employs TRBV4-1 and TRBJ2-7; D is possibly TRBD1 (5 bases). The DNA end is a closer match to TRBJ2-5, so the J assignment may be wrong. Germline V CDR1 and CDR2: MGHRA, YSYEKL. The CDR3 covers 15 residues.

The sample holds a few counts of this clonotype. The chain has TRBV6-1 and TRBJ2-3; 8 bases map to TRBD1. The CDR3 is 16 residues long. Germline V lookup: CDR1 MNHNS, CDR2 SASEGT. With 4 bases clipped from V and 0 bases from J, the junction kept 6 bases outside the gene matches. CDR3 sequence (DNA): TGTGCCAGCAGTGGCAACAGGGGGACTAGCACAGATACGCAGTATTTT. It codes for CASSGNRGTSTDTQYF.

This clonotype turned up a few times. The V and J genes are TRBV20-1 and TRBJ1-1; D ambiguous. The germline V gene encodes CDR1 DFQATT and CDR2 SNEGSKA (reference sequence). This CDR3 is 12 amino acids long. The ends were cut back, 8 bases at V and 1 base at J, with 11 bases in the middle. The CDR3 nucleotides read TGCAGTTCTTCATCAAGGAACACTGAAGCTTTCTTT. It specifies CSSSSRNTEAFF.

The V and J genes are TRBV9 and TRBJ1-4; TRBD1 matches at 11 bases. The CDR3 runs to 17 residues. After removal of 3 bases from V and 2 bases from J, the junction contained 6 bases not matched to a gene. CDR1 is SGDLS and CDR2 is YYNGEE in the germline V gene. The chain's CDR3 is CASSDGQGALTNEKLFF. Here the CDR3 DNA reads TGTGCCAGCAGCGATGGACAGGGGGCACTGACTAATGAAAAACTGTTTTTT.

The gene calls are TRBV20-1 and TRBJ2-1, with 8 nucleotides matching TRBD2. This CDR3 spans 17 amino acids. V lost 3 bases and J lost 0; bases outside the gene matches: 10. Germline V gene lookup returns CDR1 DFQATT and CDR2 SNEGSKA (reference sequence). The CDR3 DNA follows: TGCAGTGCTAGGACCACTAGCGGATCGACCTCCTACAATGAGCAGTTCTTC. Translated: CSARTTSGSTSYNEQFF.

In its sample, this clonotype was seen a few times. This chain connects TRBV29-1 to TRBJ2-7, with TRBD2 matching over 13 bases. Looked up from germline, CDR1 is SQVTM and CDR2 is ANQGSEA. The CDR3 is made up of 14 amino acids. V lost 1 base to trimming and J lost 4 bases; unmatched junction nucleotides: 1. CDR3 in DNA: TGCAGCGTTGAAGGGACTAGCGGGAGTTACGAGCAGTACTTC. This translates into CSVEGTSGSYEQYF.

This clonotype showed up just once. The chain carries TRBV6-6 and TRBJ1-1, with 7 positions matching TRBD1. CDR3 length: 14 residues. Losses at the gene ends were 6 bases for V and 4 bases for J; bases not matched to a gene: 8. Germline V gives CDR1 MNHNY, CDR2 SVGAGI (reference sequence). CDR3 in DNA: TGTGCCAGCAGAAGAGACAGGGAGGGCACTGAAGCTTTCTTT. Translated: CASRRDREGTEAFF.

Note on this clonotype: A read error may account for a junction end that differs from germline. This chain links TRBV5-6 with TRBJ1-4; TRBD1 agrees at 9 bases. This CDR3 spans 15 amino acids. Germline CDR1 SGHDT, CDR2 YYEEEE. The CDR3 DNA follows: TGTGCCAGCAGCCCACAGGGGGCAGCCAATGGAAAACTGTTTTTT. Translated, it gives CASSPQGAANGKLFF.

This clonotype was counted only a few times. The rearrangement links TRBV10-3 to TRBJ2-5; D is unresolved. This CDR3 comprises 12 residues. Looked up from germline, CDR1 is ENHRY and CDR2 is SYGVKD. V lost 8 bases, J lost 5 bases, and 12 bases lay in between. CDR3 sequence (DNA): TGTGCCATCGGGGATAGTTGGGAGACCCAGTACTTC. This encodes CAIGDSWETQYF.

This clonotype came up a few times. V usage is TRBV20-1 and J usage is TRBJ2-7; D perhaps matches TRBD2 (5 bases). The V end lost 6 bases, the J end lost 0 bases, and 12 bases lay between the germline ends. CDR1 is DFQATT, CDR2 SNEGSKA, per germline (reference sequence). CDR3 size: 13 residues. The chain's CDR3 is CSALPGSSYEQYF. The CDR3 DNA reads TGCAGTGCCCTTCCGGGGAGCTCCTACGAGCAGTACTTC.

The chain uses TRBV2 and TRBJ2-1; D ambiguous. The CDR3 spans 13 residues. Germline CDR1 reads SNHLY; CDR2 reads FYNNEI. V was trimmed by 8 bases and J by 8 bases, leaving 16 bases between them. CDR3 sequence: CASFSYEVDEQFF. DNA of the CDR3: TGTGCCAGCTTCAGCTACGAGGTTGATGAGCAGTTCTTC. Full variable domain (remainder filled in from reference TRBV2 and TRBJ2-1): EPEVTQTPSHQVTQMGQEVILRCVPISNHLYFYWYRQILGQKVEFLVSFYNNEISEKSEIFDDQFSVERPDGSNFTLKIRSTKLEDSAMYFCASFSYEVDEQFFGPGTRLTVL.

The chain carries TRBV6-5 and TRBJ1-2; D is perhaps TRBD1 (5 bases). Germline lookup yields CDR1 MNHEY and CDR2 SVGAGI. Trimming stripped 2 bases from V and 4 bases from J, with 11 bases between. CDR3 length equals 14 residues. In DNA form, the CDR3 reads TGTGCCAGCAGTTACCTAAGCGGGGGCTATGGCTACACCTTC. Protein product: CASSYLSGGYGYTF.

This chain links TRBV20-1 with TRBJ2-1; D not certain. Germline V CDR1 and CDR2: DFQATT, SNEGSKA (reference sequence). CDR3 length equals 11 residues. V was cut by 3 bases and J by 10 bases, with 10 bases left in between. As DNA, the CDR3 is TGCAGTGCTAGCGGTGGTGACGAGCAGTTCTTC. It is translated as CSASGGDEQFF.

The chain joins TRBV6-1 to TRBJ2-3, with 7 bases lining up with TRBD2. Per germline, CDR1 MNHNS and CDR2 SASEGT. The CDR3 totals 16 residues. After removal of 5 bases from V and 1 base from J, the junction contained 9 bases not matched to a gene. The DNA of the CDR3 is TGTGCCAGCAGTCGACGTTCTAGCGGTCGCACAGATACGCAGTATTTT. Translating gives CASSRRSSGRTDTQYF.

This CDR3 is CASSPGLTLGNTEAFF. DNA of the CDR3: TGTGCCAGCAGCCCAGGACTCACCTTAGGAAACACTGAAGCTTTCTTT. This chain joins TRBV7-9 and TRBJ1-1, with D unresolved. In germline, CDR1 is SEHNR, CDR2 FQNEAQ (reference sequence). V shed 5 bases and J shed 2 bases, with 18 bases lying between them. This CDR3 region has 16 residues.

The chain links TRBV10-3 to TRBJ2-7, with D unresolved. This CDR3 is built from 14 residues. The V gene lost 5 bases and the J gene lost 3 bases, with 14 bases spanning the gap. CDR1 ENHRY and CDR2 SYGVKD come from the germline V gene. The CDR3 is CAISSQGPIYEQYF. For the CDR3, the DNA is TGTGCCATCAGTTCGCAAGGCCCAATCTACGAGCAGTACTTC.